The 10 T cell receptor beta chains below were found in one sample sequenced in a study of blood T cell repertoires in COVID-19. Some clones are missing from TCRdb's copy, which holds only in-frame ones; the method was immunoSEQ multiplex PCR. The table includes about 220,000 clones, around three quarters detected once. Sequenced sample: peripheral blood. The receptors stem from a woman between 65 and 79 years old with acute or convalescent COVID-19.

This clone was observed a handful of times. This chain joins TRBV20-1 and TRBJ2-1, with 10 bases that match TRBD2. Germline V lookup: CDR1 DFQATT, CDR2 SNEGSKA (reference sequence). This CDR3 has 15 residues. V lost 3 bases to trimming and J lost 9 bases; unmatched junction nucleotides: 11. The CDR3 region has the DNA TGCAGTGCTAGTAAGCTCAGCGGGGGGGCCAGTGAGCAGTTCTTC. Its protein is CSASKLSGGASEQFF.

V gene TRBV7-6 combines with J gene TRBJ2-2, with 10 bases lining up with TRBD2. This CDR3 is 16 amino acids long. The V gene end was trimmed by 5 bases and the J gene end by 2 bases; junction bases not matched to a gene: 5. Germline loops: CDR1 SGHVS, CDR2 FNYEAQ. CDR3 protein: CASSPGTSENTGELFF. CDR3 DNA: TGTGCCAGCAGCCCCGGGACTAGCGAAAACACCGGGGAGCTGTTTTTT. The whole variable domain, filled in from reference TRBV7-6 and TRBJ2-2, reads GAGVSQSPRYKVTKRGQDVALRCDPISGHVSLYWYRQALGQGPEFLTYFNYEAQQDKSGLPNDRFSAERPEGSISTLTIQRTEQRDSAMYRCASSPGTSENTGELFFGEGSRLTVL.

The V gene is TRBV6-6, the J gene TRBJ1-2, with D possibly TRBD1 on 5 matching bases. Per the germline V gene, CDR1 is MNHNY and CDR2 is SVGAGI (reference sequence). Trimming cost V 4 bases and J 4 bases, with 10 bases left between them. This CDR3 contains 13 residues. CDR3 residues: CASSSGGIYGYTF. CDR3 nucleotides: TGTGCCAGCAGTTCGGGGGGGATCTATGGCTACACCTTC.

This chain connects TRBV18 to TRBJ2-3, with D perhaps matching TRBD2 (5 bases). The CDR3 runs to 14 residues. Germline V gives CDR1 KGHSH, CDR2 LQKENI. V was shortened by 3 bases and J by 0 bases, with 7 bases between the two germline ends. CDR3 protein: CASSPSASTDTQYF. The DNA for the CDR3 is TGTGCCAGCTCACCTAGCGCGAGCACAGATACGCAGTATTTT.

The genes are TRBV5-6 and TRBJ1-6; D is undetermined. CDR1 and CDR2 from the germline V gene are SGHDT and YYEEEE. This CDR3 region has 15 residues. V was cut by 4 bases and J by 7 bases, with 15 bases left in between. This chain's CDR3 is CASSPGGGANSPLHF. CDR3 DNA sequence: TGTGCCAGCAGCCCCGGAGGTGGCGCGAATTCACCCCTCCACTTT.

The V gene is TRBV6-5, the J gene TRBJ1-2; TRBD1 matches 8 bases. V lost 6 bases and J lost 8; bases outside the gene matches: 11. CDR1 MNHEY and CDR2 SVGAGI come from the germline V gene. The CDR3 is 14 residues long. The CDR3, as DNA: TGTGCCAGCAGACGAACTGCAGGGGGCGGGGGCTACACCTTC. This codes for CASRRTAGGGGYTF.

The chain has TRBV5-6 and TRBJ1-2; 7 nucleotides match TRBD1. The CDR3 extends over 13 amino acids. Trimming took 2 bases from V and 6 from J; bases not matched to a gene: 4. From germline, CDR1 is SGHDT and CDR2 YYEEEE. CDR3 in amino acids: CASSFDRVDGYTF. CDR3 DNA sequence: TGTGCCAGCAGCTTCGACAGGGTGGATGGCTACACCTTC.

The chain carries TRBV7-2 and TRBJ2-5; 7 bases are a match to TRBD1. The J segment lost 2 bases and the V segment lost 4 bases, leaving 4 bases of the junction unmatched. This CDR3 contains 14 residues. CDR1 is SGHTA, CDR2 FQGNSA, per germline. The CDR3 here is CASSSQTGQETQYF. CDR3 nucleotides: TGTGCCAGCAGCTCCCAGACAGGGCAAGAGACCCAGTACTTC.

The chain has TRBV10-3 and TRBJ2-7; TRBD2 might be the D (6 bases). Looked up from germline, CDR1 is ENHRY and CDR2 is SYGVKD. The CDR3 consists of 14 residues. Trimming stripped 6 bases from V and 5 bases from J, with 17 bases between. CDR3 DNA sequence: TGTGCCATCAGCCTCGGGGGACTTGGCAACGAGCAGTACGTC. Translating it yields CAISLGGLGNEQYV.

The chain carries TRBV30 and TRBJ2-5, with 8 bases aligning to TRBD1. The CDR3 consists of 13 residues. Germline values: CDR1 GTSNPN, CDR2 SVGIG (reference sequence). The V gene end was trimmed by 5 bases and the J gene end by 5 bases; junction bases not matched to a gene: 7. In nucleotides, the CDR3 is TGTGCCTGGCAGGGGGCGCGATGGGAGACCCAGTACTTC. This translates into CAWQGARWETQYF.